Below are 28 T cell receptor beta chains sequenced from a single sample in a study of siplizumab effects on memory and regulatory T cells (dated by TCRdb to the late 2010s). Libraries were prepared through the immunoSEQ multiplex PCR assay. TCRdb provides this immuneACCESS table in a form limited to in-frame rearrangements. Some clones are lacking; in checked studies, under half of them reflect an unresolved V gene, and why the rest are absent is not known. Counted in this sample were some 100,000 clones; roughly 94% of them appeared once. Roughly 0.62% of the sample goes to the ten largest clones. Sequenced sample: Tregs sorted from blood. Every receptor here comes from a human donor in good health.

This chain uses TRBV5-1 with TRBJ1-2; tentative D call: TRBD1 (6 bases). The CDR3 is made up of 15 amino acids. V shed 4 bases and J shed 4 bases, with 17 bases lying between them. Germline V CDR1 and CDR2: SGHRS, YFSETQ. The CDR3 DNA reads TGCGCCAGCAGCGCCATTACAGGGAATCGCTATGGCTACACCTTC. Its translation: CASSAITGNRYGYTF.

The CDR3 DNA reads TGTGCCAGCAGCTTAAGGCGGCAGGGGGCCGTCAATGAGCAGTTCTTC. Translated, it gives CASSLRRQGAVNEQFF. This sequence joins TRBV7-9 and TRBJ2-1; 8 positions match TRBD1. Germline V gene data show CDR1 as SEHNR and CDR2 as FQNEAQ (reference sequence). Unmatched junction bases numbered 9, after V lost 2 bases and J lost 6 bases. The CDR3 covers 16 residues.

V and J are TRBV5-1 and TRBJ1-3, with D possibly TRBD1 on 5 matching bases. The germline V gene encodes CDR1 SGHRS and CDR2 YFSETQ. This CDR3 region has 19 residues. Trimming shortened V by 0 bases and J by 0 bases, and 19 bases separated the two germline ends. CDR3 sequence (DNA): TGCGCCAGCAGCTTGGACGGGACCTTAACCGCCTACTCTGGAAACACCATATATTTT. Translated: CASSLDGTLTAYSGNTIYF.

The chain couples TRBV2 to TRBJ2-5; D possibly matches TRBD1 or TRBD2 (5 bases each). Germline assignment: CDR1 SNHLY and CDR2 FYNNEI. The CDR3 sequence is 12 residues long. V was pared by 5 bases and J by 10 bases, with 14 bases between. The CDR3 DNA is TGTGCCAGCAGTCTGCTAGCTAGGGGCCAGTACTTC. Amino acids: CASSLLARGQYF.

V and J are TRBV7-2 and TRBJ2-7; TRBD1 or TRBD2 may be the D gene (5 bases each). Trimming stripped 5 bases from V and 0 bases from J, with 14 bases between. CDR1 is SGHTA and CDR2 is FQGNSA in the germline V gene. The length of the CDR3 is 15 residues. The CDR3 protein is CASSPQGRTSYEQYF. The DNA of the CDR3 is TGTGCCAGCAGCCCCCAGGGACGGACCTCCTACGAGCAGTACTTC.

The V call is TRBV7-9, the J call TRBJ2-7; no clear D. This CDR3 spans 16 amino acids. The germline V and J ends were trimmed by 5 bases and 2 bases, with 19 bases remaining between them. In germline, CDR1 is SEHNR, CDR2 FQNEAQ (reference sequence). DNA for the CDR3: TGTGCCAGCAGCCGGGCGGTAGGCAGGTCAACCTACGAGCAGTACTTC. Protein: CASSRAVGRSTYEQYF.

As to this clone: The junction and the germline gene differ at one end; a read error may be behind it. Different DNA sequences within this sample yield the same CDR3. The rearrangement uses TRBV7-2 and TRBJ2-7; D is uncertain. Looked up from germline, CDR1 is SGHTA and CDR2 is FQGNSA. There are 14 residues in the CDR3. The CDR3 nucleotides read TGTGCCAGCAGCTTAGTAAGATCCTCCTACGAGCAATACTTC. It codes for CASSLVRSSYEQYF.

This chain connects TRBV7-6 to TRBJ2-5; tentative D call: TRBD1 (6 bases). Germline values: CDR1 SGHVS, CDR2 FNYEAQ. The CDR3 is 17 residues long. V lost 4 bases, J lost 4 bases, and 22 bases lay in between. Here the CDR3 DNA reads TGTGCCAGCAGCTCGAACAGAAACCGGGACATTAGAGAGACCCAGTACTTC. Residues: CASSSNRNRDIRETQYF.

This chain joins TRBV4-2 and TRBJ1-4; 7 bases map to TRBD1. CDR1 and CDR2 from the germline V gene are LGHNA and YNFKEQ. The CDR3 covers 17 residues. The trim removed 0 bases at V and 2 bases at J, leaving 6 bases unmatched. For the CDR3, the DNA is TGTGCCAGCAGCCAAGATCAGAGGGGGCGGACTAATGAAAAACTGTTTTTT. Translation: CASSQDQRGRTNEKLFF.

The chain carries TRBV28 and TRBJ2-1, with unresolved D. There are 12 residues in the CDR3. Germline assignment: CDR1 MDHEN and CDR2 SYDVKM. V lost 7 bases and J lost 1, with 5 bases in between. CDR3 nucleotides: TGTGCCAGCACAGATTCCTACAATGAGCAGTTCTTC. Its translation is CASTDSYNEQFF. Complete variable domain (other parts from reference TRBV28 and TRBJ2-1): DVKVTQSSRYLVKRTGEKVFLECVQDMDHENMFWYRQDPGLGLRLIYFSYDVKMKEKGDIPEGYSVSREKKERFSLILESASTNQTSMYLCASTDSYNEQFFGPGTRLTVL.

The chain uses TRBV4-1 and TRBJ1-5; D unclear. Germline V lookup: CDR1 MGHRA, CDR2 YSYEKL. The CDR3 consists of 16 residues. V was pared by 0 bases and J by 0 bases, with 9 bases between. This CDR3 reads CASSQEAAYSNQPQHF. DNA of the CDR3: TGCGCCAGCAGCCAAGAGGCAGCTTATAGCAATCAGCCCCAGCATTTT.

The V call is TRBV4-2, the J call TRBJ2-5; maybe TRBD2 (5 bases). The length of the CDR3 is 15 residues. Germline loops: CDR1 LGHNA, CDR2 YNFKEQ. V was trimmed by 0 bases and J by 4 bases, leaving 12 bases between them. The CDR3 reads CASSQDRGGRETQYF. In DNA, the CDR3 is TGTGCCAGCAGCCAAGACAGAGGAGGCAGAGAGACCCAGTACTTC.

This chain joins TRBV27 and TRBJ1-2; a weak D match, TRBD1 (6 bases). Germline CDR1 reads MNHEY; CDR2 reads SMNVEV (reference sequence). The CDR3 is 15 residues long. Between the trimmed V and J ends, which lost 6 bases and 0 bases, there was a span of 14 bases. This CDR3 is CASRTGGRTNYGYTF. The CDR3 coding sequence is TGTGCCAGCAGAACCGGGGGCAGAACTAACTATGGCTACACCTTC.

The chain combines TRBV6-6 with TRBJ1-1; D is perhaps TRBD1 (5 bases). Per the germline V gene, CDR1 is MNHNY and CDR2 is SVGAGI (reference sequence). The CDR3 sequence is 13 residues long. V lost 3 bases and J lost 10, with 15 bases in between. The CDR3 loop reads CASSYAGPSLAFF. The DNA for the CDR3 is TGTGCCAGCAGTTATGCGGGGCCCTCGTTAGCTTTCTTT.

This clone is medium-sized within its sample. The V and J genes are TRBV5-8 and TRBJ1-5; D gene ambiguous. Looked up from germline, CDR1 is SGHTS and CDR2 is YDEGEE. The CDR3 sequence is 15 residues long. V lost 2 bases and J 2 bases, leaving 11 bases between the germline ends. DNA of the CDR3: TGTGCCAGCAGCTTCCTGTGGCAGGGCAATCAGCCCCAGCATTTT. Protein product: CASSFLWQGNQPQHF.

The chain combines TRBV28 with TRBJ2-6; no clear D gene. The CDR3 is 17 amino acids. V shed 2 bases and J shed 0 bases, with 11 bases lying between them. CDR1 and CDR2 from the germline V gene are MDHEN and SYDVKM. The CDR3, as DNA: TGTGCCAGCAGTTTAGGTTACCCCTTCTCTGGGGCCAACGTCCTGACTTTC. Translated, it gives CASSLGYPFSGANVLTF.

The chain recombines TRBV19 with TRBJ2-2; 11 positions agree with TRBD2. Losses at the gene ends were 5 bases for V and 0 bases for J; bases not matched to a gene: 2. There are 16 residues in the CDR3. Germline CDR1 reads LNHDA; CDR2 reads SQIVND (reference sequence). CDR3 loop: CASSALAGANTGELFF. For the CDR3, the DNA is TGTGCCAGTAGTGCACTAGCGGGAGCGAACACCGGGGAGCTGTTTTTT.

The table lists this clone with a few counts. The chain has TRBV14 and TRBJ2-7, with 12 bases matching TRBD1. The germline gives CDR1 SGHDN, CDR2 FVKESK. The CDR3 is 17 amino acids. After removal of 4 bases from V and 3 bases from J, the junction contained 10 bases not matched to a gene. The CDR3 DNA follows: TGTGCCAGCAGCCCAACCCTGGGACAGGGGGCGGTCTACGAGCAGTACTTC. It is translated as CASSPTLGQGAVYEQYF.

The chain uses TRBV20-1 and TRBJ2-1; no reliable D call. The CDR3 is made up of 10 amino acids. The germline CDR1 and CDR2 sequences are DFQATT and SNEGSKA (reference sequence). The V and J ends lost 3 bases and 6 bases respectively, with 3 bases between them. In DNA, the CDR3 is TGCAGTGCTAGCACCAATGAGCAGTTCTTC. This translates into CSASTNEQFF.

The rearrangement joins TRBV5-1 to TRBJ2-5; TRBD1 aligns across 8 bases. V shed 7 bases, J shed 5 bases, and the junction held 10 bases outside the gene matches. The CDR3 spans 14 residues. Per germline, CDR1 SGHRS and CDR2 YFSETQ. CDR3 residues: CASRQGARVETQYF. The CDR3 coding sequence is TGCGCCAGCCGGCAGGGGGCGAGAGTGGAGACCCAGTACTTC. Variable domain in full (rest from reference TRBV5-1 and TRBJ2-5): KAGVTQTPRYLIKTRGQQVTLSCSPISGHRSVSWYQQTPGQGLQFLFEYFSETQRNKGNFPGRFSGRQFSNSRSEMNVSTLELGDSALYLCASRQGARVETQYFGPGTRLLVL.

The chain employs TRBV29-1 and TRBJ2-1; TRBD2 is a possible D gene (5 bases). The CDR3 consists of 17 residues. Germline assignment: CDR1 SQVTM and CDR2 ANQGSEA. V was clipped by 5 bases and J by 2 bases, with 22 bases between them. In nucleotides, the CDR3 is TGCAGCGTTAAACCGGGGAAAGTATTCGGGGCCTACAATGAGCAGTTCTTC. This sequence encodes CSVKPGKVFGAYNEQFF.

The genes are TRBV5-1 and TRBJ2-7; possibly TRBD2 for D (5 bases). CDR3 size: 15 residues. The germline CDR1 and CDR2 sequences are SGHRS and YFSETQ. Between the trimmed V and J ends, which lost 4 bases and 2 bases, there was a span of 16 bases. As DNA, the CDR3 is TGCGCCAGCAGCGGAACTCAACCCGGGGCCTACGAGCAGTACTTC. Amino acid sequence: CASSGTQPGAYEQYF.

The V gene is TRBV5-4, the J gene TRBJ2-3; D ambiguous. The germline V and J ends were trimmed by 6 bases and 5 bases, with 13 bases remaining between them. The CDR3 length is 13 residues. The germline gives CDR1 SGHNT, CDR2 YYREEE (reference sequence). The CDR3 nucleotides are TGTGCCAGCAACTCAAATCCGGAAGATACGCAGTATTTT. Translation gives CASNSNPEDTQYF.

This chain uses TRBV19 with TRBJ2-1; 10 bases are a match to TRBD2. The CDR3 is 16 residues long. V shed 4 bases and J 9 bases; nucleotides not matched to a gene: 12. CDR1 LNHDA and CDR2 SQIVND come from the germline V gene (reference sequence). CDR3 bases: TGTGCCAGTAGTACGGGATCTAGCGGGAGTACTAGTGAGCAGTTCTTC. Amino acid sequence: CASSTGSSGSTSEQFF.

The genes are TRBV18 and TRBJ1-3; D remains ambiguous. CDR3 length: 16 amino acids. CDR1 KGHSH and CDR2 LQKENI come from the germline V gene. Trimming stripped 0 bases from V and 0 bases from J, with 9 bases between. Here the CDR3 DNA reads TGTGCCAGCTCACCACCTCAAGCGTACTCTGGAAACACCATATATTTT. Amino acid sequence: CASSPPQAYSGNTIYF.

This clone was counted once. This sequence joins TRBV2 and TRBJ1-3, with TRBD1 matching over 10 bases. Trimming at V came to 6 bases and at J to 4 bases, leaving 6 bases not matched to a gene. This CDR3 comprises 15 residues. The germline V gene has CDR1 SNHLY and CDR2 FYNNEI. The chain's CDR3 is CASRRQGARGNTIYF. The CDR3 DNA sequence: TGTGCCAGCAGAAGACAGGGGGCGCGGGGAAACACCATATATTTT.

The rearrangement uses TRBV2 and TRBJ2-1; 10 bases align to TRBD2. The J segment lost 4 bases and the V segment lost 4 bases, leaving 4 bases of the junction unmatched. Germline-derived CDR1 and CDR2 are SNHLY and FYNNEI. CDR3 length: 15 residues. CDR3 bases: TGTGCCAGCAGTGGGGCTAGCGGGAGTTACAATGAGCAGTTCTTC. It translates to CASSGASGSYNEQFF.

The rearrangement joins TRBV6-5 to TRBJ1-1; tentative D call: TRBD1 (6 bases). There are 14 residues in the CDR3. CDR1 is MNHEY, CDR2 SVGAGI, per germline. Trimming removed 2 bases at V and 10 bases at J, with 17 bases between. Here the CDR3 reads CASSYLRGGGLAFF. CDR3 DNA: TGTGCCAGCAGTTACCTCCGTGGGGGGGGCTTAGCTTTCTTT.